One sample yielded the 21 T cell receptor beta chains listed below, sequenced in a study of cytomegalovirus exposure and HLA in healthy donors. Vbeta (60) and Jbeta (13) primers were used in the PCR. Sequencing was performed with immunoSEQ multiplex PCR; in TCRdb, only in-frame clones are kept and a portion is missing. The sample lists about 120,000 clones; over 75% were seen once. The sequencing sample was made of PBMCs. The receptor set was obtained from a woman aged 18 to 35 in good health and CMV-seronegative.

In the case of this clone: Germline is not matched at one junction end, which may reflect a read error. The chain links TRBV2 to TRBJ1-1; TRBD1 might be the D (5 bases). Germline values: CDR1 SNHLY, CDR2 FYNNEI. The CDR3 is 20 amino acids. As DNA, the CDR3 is TGTGCCAGCAGCGAAGAAAGGATGGGACGGGGGGGAGTAAGGCACACTGAAGCTTTCTTT. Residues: CASSEERMGRGGVRHTEAFF.

Here the CDR3 reads CASSELAGASNEQFF. The CDR3 coding sequence is TGTGCCAGCAGCGAACTAGCGGGAGCGAGCAATGAGCAGTTCTTC. This chain links TRBV9 with TRBJ2-1, with 11 bases fitting TRBD2. The V gene end was trimmed by 3 bases and the J gene end by 6 bases; junction bases not matched to a gene: 5. Per the germline V gene, CDR1 is SGDLS and CDR2 is YYNGEE. There are 15 residues in the CDR3.

DNA of the CDR3: TGTGCCAGCTCACCACCGTCGGGGGTGACGACTGAAGCTTTCTTT. Translated: CASSPPSGVTTEAFF. This sequence joins TRBV18 and TRBJ1-1; TRBD1 might be the D (5 bases). Germline CDR1 and CDR2: KGHSH and LQKENI. V lost 0 bases and J lost 5, with 13 bases in between. The CDR3 sequence is 15 residues long.

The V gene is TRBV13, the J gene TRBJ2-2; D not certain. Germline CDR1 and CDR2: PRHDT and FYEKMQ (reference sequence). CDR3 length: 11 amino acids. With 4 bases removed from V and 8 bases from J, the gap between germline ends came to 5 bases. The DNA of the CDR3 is TGTGCCAGCAGCTCCCGGGGGGAGCTGTTTTTT. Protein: CASSSRGELFF.

This chain's CDR3 is CASSLGLAVAYNEQFF. CDR3 nucleotides: TGTGCCAGCAGCTTGGGGCTAGCGGTAGCCTACAATGAGCAGTTCTTC. The rearrangement joins TRBV7-8 to TRBJ2-1; 7 positions agree with TRBD2. This CDR3 contains 16 residues. J was trimmed by 2 bases and V by 3 bases; bases with no gene match: 7. Germline CDR1 SGHVS, CDR2 FQNEAQ.

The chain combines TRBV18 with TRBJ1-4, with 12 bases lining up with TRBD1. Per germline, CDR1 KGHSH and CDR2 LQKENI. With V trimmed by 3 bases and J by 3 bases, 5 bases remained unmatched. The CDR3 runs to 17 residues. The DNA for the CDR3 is TGTGCCAGCTCACCCCGGGGACAGGGGGCTTCTAATGAAAAACTGTTTTTT. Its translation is CASSPRGQGASNEKLFF.

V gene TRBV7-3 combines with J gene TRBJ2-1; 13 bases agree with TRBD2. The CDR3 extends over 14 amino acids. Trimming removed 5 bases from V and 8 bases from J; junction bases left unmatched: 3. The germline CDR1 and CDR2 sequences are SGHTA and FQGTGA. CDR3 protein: CASSTSGGADEQFF. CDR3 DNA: TGTGCCAGCAGCACTAGCGGGGGGGCCGATGAGCAGTTCTTC.

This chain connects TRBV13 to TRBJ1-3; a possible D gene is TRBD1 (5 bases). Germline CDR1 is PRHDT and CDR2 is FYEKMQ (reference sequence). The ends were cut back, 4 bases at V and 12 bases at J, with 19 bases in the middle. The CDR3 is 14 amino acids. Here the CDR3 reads CASSSGPLSGVIYF. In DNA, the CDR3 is TGTGCCAGCAGCTCGGGACCTCTCTCGGGGGTCATATATTTT.

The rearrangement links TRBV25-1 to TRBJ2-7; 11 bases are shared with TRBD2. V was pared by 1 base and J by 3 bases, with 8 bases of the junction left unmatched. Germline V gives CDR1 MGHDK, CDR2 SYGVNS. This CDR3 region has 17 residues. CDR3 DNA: TGTGCCAGCAGTGAATTCTCTAGCGGGAGGACAGGCTACGAGCAGTACTTC. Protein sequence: CASSEFSSGRTGYEQYF.

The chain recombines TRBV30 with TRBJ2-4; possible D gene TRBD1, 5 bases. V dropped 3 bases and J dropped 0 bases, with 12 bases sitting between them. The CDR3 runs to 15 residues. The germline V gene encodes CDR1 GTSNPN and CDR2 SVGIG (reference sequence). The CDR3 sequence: CAWSQARVAKNIQYF. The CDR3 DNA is TGTGCCTGGAGCCAGGCCAGGGTAGCCAAAAACATTCAGTACTTC.

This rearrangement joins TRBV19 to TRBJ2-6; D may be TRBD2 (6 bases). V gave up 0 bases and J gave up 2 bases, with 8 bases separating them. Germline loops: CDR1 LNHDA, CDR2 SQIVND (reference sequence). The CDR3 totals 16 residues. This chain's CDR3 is CASSIEEGTGANVLTF. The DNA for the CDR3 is TGTGCCAGTAGTATAGAGGAGGGGACTGGGGCCAACGTCCTGACTTTC. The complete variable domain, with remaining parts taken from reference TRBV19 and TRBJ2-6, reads DGGITQSPKYLFRKEGQNVTLSCEQNLNHDAMYWYRQDPGQGLRLIYYSQIVNDFQKGDIAEGYSVSREKKESFPLTVTSAQKNPTAFYLCASSIEEGTGANVLTFGAGSRLTVL.

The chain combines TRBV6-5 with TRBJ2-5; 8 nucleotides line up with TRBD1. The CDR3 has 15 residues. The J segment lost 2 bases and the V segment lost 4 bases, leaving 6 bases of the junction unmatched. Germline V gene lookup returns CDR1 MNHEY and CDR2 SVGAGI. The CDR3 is CASSSPGTGQETQYF. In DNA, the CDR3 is TGTGCCAGCAGTTCCCCGGGGACAGGACAAGAGACCCAGTACTTC.

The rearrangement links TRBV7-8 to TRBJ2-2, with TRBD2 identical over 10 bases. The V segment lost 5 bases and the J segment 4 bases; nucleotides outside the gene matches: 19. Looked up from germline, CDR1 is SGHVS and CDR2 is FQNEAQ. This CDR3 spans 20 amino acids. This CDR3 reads CASSPVMVRAGGPGTGELFF. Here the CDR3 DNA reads TGTGCCAGCAGCCCCGTCATGGTCAGAGCGGGAGGGCCCGGCACCGGGGAGCTGTTTTTT.

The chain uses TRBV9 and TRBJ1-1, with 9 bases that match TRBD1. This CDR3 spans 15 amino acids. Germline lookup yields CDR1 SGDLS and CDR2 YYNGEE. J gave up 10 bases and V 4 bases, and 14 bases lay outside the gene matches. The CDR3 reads CASSPVGQGLLGAFF. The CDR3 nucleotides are TGTGCCAGCAGCCCCGTAGGACAGGGGCTGTTGGGAGCTTTCTTT.

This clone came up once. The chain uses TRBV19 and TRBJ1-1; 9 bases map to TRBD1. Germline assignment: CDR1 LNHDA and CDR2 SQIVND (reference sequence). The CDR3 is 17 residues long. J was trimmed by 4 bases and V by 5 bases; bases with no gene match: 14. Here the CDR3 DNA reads TGTGCCAGTAGTGCACGCGCCGAACAGGGGGCGAGCACTGAAGCTTTCTTT. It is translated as CASSARAEQGASTEAFF. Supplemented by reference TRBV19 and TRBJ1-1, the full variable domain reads DGGITQSPKYLFRKEGQNVTLSCEQNLNHDAMYWYRQDPGQGLRLIYYSQIVNDFQKGDIAEGYSVSREKKESFPLTVTSAQKNPTAFYLCASSARAEQGASTEAFFGQGTRLTVV.

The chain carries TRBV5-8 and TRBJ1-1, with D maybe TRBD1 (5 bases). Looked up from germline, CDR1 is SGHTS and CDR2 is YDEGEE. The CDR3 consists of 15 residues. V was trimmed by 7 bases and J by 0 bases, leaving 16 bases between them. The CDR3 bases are TGTGCCAGCGCCCGCGGGGCATTGATGAACACTGAAGCTTTCTTT. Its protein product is CASARGALMNTEAFF.

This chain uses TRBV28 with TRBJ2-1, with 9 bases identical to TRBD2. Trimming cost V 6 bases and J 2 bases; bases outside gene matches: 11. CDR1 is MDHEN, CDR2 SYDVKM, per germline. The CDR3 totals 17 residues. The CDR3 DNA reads TGTGCCAGCAGGGTTCTAGCGGGACCCTCCCCCTACAATGAGCAGTTCTTC. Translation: CASRVLAGPSPYNEQFF.

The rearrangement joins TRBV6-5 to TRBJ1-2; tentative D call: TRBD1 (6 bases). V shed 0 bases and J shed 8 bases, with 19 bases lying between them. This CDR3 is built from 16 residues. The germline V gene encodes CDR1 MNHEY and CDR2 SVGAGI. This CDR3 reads CASSYSSRGRGSGYTF. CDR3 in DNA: TGTGCCAGCAGTTACTCCTCTCGGGGCAGGGGCAGCGGCTACACCTTC.

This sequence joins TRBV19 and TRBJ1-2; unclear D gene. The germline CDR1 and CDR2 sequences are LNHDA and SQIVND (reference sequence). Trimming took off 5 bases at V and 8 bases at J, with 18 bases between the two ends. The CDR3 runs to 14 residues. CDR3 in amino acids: CASSSLNSLQGYTF. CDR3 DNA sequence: TGTGCCAGTAGTTCACTAAATAGTCTGCAGGGCTACACCTTC.

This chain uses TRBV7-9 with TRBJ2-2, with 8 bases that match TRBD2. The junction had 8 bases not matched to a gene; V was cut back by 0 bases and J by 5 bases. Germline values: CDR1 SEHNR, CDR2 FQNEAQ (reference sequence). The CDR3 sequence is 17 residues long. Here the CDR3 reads CASSLAGGGRRTGELFF. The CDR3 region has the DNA TGTGCCAGCAGCTTAGCTGGAGGCGGGAGGAGAACCGGGGAGCTGTTTTTT. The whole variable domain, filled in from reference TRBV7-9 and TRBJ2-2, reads DTGVSQNPRHKITKRGQNVTFRCDPISEHNRLYWYRQTLGQGPEFLTYFQNEAQLEKSRLLSDRFSAERPKGSFSTLEIQRTEQGDSAMYLCASSLAGGGRRTGELFFGEGSRLTVL.

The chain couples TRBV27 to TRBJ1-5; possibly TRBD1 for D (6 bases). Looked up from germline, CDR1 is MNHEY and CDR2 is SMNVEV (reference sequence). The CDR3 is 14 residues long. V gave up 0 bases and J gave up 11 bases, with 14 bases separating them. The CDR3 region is CASSLSGEGGSQHF. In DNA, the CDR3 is TGTGCCAGCAGTTTATCGGGGGAGGGGGGGTCCCAGCATTTT.